This T cell receptor beta chain came from a study of T-cell memory formation after mild COVID-19. Study details: Each donor largely had its own TCR clusters. Whole-study results and caveats: Unconfirmed was the SARS-CoV-2 specificity of second-wave clones that peaked on day 37.

Researchers used 5'RACE with constant-segment primers to make TCR alpha and TCR beta cDNA libraries that carry sample barcodes and UMIs. In TCRdb, the 5' RACE reads were re-called with MiXCR into one record per CDR3 protein. This repertoire shows 300,000 to 400,000 distinct CDR3 sequences, about 21% found once; its top ten account for roughly an eighth. A note on this clonotype: Its antigen remains unidentified.

The V and J ends lost 0 bases and 1 base respectively, with 10 bases between them. Germline CDR1 is SGDLS and CDR2 is YYNGEE. The CDR3 is made up of 15 amino acids. Sequencing was carried out using PBMCs or a T cell subset sorted from them (not recorded which). This TCR was recovered from an adult woman who had mild COVID-19 (a few samples of this study predate the infection). Cell type and time point are not known. The J gene is TRBJ1-1, the V gene TRBV9; D is undetermined. CDR3 in amino acids: CASSVGIGGNTEAFF. CDR3 coding DNA: TGTGCCAGCAGCGTAGGTATCGGAGGGAACACTGAAGCTTTCTTT.